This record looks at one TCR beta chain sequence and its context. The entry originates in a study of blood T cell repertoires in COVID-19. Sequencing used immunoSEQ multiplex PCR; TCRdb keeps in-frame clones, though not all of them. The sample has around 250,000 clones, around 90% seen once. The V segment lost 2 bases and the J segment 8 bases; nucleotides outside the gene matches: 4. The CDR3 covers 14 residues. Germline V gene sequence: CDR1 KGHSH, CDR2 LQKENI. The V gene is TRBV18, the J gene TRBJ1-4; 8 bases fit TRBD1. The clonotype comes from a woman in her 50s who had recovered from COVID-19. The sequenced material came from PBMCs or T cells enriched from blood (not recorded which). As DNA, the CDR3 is TGTGCCAGCTCACCAAGGACAGGGCCCGAAAAACTGTTTTTT. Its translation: CASSPRTGPEKLFF. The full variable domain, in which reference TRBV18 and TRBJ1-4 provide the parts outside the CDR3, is NAGVMQNPRHLVRRRGQEARLRCSPMKGHSHVYWYRQLPEEGLKFMVYLQKENIIDESGMPKERFSAEFPKEGPSILRIQQVVRGDSAAYFCASSPRTGPEKLFFGSGTQLSVL.